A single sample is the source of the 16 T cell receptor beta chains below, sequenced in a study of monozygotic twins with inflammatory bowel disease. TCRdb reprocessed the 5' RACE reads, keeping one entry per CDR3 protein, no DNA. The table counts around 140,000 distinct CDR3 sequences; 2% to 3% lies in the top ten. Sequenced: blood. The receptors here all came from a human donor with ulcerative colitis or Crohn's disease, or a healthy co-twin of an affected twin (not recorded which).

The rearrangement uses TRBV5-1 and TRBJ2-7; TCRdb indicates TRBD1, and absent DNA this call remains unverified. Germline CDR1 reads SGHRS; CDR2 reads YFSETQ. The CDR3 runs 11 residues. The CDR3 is CASRDRLEQYF.

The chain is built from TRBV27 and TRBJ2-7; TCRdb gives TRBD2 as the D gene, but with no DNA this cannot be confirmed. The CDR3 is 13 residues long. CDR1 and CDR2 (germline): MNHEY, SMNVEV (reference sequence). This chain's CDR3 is CASSFPPSGEQYF.

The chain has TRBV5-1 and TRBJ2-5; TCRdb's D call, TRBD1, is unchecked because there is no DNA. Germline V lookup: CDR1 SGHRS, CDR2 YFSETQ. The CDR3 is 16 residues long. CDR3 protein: CASSLISGPDIVTQYF. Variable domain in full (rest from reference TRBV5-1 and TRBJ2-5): KAGVTQTPRYLIKTRGQQVTLSCSPISGHRSVSWYQQTPGQGLQFLFEYFSETQRNKGNFPGRFSGRQFSNSRSEMNVSTLELGDSALYLCASSLISGPDIVTQYFGPGTRLLVL.

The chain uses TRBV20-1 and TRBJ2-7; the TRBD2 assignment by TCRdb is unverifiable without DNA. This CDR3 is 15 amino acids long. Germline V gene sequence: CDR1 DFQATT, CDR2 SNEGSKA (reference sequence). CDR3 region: CSARDRLAGTYEQYF.

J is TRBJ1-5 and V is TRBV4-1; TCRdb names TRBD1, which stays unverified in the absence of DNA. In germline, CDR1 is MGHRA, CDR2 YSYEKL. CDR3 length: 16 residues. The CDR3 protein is CASSLGQERPNQPQHF.

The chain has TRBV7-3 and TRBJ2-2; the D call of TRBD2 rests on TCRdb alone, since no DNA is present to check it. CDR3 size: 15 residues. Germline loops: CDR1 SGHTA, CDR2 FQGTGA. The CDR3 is CASSYYAGGTGELFF.

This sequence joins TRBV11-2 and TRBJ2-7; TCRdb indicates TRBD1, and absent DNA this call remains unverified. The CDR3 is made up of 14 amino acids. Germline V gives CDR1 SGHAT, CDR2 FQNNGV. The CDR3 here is CASRSQRGPYEQYF.

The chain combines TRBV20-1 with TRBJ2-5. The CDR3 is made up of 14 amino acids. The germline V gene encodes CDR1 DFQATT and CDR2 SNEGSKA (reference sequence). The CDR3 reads CSAPRLSAAETQYF.

The CDR3 loop reads CASSPPWGTYNEQFF. This sequence joins TRBV18 and TRBJ2-1; TCRdb lists TRBD1, though no DNA is available to test this call. Germline V gene sequence: CDR1 KGHSH, CDR2 LQKENI. This CDR3 comprises 15 residues.

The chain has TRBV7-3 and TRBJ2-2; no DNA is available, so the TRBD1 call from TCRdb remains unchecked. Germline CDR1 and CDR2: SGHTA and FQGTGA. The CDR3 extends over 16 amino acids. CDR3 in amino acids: CASSLKAGANPGELFF. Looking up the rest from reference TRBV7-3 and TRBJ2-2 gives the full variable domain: GAGVSQTPSNKVTEKGKYVELRCDPISGHTALYWYRQSLGQGPEFLIYFQGTGAADDSGLPNDRFFAVRPEGSVSTLKIQRTERGDSAVYLCASSLKAGANPGELFFGEGSRLTVL.

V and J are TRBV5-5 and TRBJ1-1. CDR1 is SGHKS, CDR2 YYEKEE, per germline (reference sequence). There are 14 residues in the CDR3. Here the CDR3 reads CASSLVGRSTEAFF.

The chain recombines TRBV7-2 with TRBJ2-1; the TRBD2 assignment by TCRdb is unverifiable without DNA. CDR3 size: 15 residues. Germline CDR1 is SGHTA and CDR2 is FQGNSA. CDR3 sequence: CASSRTSGGYNEQFF.

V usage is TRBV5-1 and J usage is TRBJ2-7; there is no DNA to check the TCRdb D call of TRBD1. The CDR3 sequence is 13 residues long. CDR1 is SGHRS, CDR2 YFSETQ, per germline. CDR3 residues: CASSPGDRPEQYF.

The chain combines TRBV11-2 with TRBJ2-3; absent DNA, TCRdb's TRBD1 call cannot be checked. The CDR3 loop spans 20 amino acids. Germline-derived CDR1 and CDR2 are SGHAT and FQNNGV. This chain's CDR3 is CASSLEHGTGMFVLTDTQYF.

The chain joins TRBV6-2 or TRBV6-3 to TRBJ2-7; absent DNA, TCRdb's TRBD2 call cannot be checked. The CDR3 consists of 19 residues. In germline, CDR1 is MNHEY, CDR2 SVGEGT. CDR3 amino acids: CASSYNPQTSGGAPYEQYF.

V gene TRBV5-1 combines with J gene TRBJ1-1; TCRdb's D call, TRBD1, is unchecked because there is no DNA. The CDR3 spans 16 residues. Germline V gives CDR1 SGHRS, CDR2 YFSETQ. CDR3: CATQLGLGAGDTEAFF.